This T cell receptor beta chain was retrieved from a study of T cells expressing NK-cell markers. For the study at large: Seropositivity for HCMV was found in seven of the eight sequenced donors, with one seronegative. Study-level findings and limits: A few donors showed these clonotypes also leading the CD3+CD56-NKG2C+ fraction. Dominant NKG2C+ clonotypes in a handful of donors made up 1.0-7.0% of CD8+ T cells.

cDNA encoding TCR beta was synthesized via 5'RACE template switching incorporating UMIs. After re-calling the 5' RACE reads, TCRdb lists one entry per CDR3 protein, DNA absent. With some 460,000 distinct CDR3 sequences in the sample, the ten largest clones hold around 1.4%. CDR1 and CDR2 (germline): DFQATT, SNEGSKA (reference sequence). CDR3 length: 13 residues. For this clonotype: The antigen remains unidentified.

The sequenced sample consisted of blood T cells: a sorted CD56 or NKG2C T cell subset, CD4+ or CD8+ T cells, or bulk PBMC T cells (not recorded which). The chain combines TRBV20-1 with TRBJ2-4; TCRdb's D call of TRBD1 is untestable without DNA. The TCR comes from a woman aged 45-59 years in good health. CDR3 loop: CSAMRDPKNIQYF.